A single sample gave rise to the 24 T cell receptor beta chains below, sequenced in a study of blood T cells in healthy people across ages. A second PCR of about 7 to 12 cycles used a sample-barcoded 5' primer and a J-beta primer mix. TCRdb analysed the 5' RACE reads with MiXCR anew, one entry per CDR3 protein. Of about 1,400,000 distinct CDR3 sequences listed, roughly 40% are singletons. The sample consisted of blood. The receptors originated from a woman aged 18 to 35 in good health.

This clonotype was observed a few times. The V gene is TRBV27, the J gene TRBJ2-7, with D possibly being TRBD1 or TRBD2 (5 bases each). The CDR3 sequence is 13 residues long. Trimming pared 9 bases from V and 3 bases from J, leaving 15 bases between. Germline assignment: CDR1 MNHEY and CDR2 SMNVEV (reference sequence). In DNA form, the CDR3 reads TGTGCCAGTAAACGGGGCAACCTCTACGAGCAGTACTTC. It translates to CASKRGNLYEQYF.

A remark on this clonotype: A much larger clone sits a single nucleotide away, making a read error possible. The chain carries TRBV4-1 and TRBJ1-4; D is possibly TRBD1 (5 bases). V shed 4 bases and J shed 8 bases, with 20 bases lying between them. Looked up from germline, CDR1 is MGHRA and CDR2 is YSYEKL. The CDR3 length is 16 residues. CDR3 region: CASSRGEWQGREKLFF. CDR3 sequence (DNA): TGCGCCAGCAGCCGAGGAGAGTGGCAGGGTCGGGAAAAACTGTTTTTT.

This clonotype was detected a few times. The chain couples TRBV3-1 to TRBJ2-1; 11 bases match TRBD2. Looked up from germline, CDR1 is LGHDT and CDR2 is YNNKEL (reference sequence). CDR3 length: 15 amino acids. With 1 base clipped from V and 9 bases from J, the junction kept 5 bases outside the gene matches. DNA of the CDR3: TGTGCCAGCAGCCAAGCCTTAGCGGGAGGGGGTGAGCAGTTCTTC. Translation gives CASSQALAGGGEQFF.

The chain uses TRBV6-5 and TRBJ2-1, with 8 bases aligning to TRBD2. Germline CDR1 reads MNHEY; CDR2 reads SVGAGI. The CDR3 totals 15 residues. V trimming: 0 bases; J trimming: 7 bases; junction bases outside the gene matches: 5. This CDR3 is CASSYSDPGGNEQFF. DNA for the CDR3: TGTGCCAGCAGTTACTCAGACCCGGGAGGGAATGAGCAGTTCTTC.

The V call is TRBV24-1, the J call TRBJ2-2; no firm D call. Per germline, CDR1 KGHDR and CDR2 SFDVKD. V dropped 7 bases and J dropped 3 bases, with 5 bases sitting between them. There are 12 residues in the CDR3. CDR3 bases: TGTGCCACCAGCCAGCACACCGGGGAGCTGTTTTTT. Translating gives CATSQHTGELFF.

The CDR3 protein is CASTPNEQVTYGYTF. In nucleotides, the CDR3 is TGCGCCAGCACCCCGAACGAACAGGTTACCTATGGCTACACCTTC. The chain has TRBV4-1 and TRBJ1-2; a weak D match, TRBD1 (5 bases). V gave up 7 bases and J gave up 4 bases, with 19 bases separating them. This CDR3 spans 15 amino acids. Germline assignment: CDR1 MGHRA and CDR2 YSYEKL.

The chain uses TRBV7-2 and TRBJ2-7, with D perhaps TRBD2 (10 bases). Trimming shortened V by 5 bases and J by 4 bases, and 30 bases separated the two germline ends. The germline V gene has CDR1 SGHTA and CDR2 FQGNSA. The CDR3 has 19 amino acids. Written as DNA, the CDR3 is TGTGCCAGCAGCCTCGGACAGGGGTCGGCTAGCGGGAGTAGGTACGAGCAGTACTTC. Translated, it gives CASSLGQGSASGSRYEQYF. Looking up the rest from reference TRBV7-2 and TRBJ2-7 gives the full variable domain: GAGVSQSPSNKVTEKGKDVELRCDPISGHTALYWYRQSLGQGLEFLIYFQGNSAPDKSGLPSDRFSAERTGGSVSTLTIQRTQQEDSAVYLCASSLGQGSASGSRYEQYFGPGTRLTVT.

V gene TRBV12-3 or TRBV12-4 combines with J gene TRBJ2-7; D is perhaps TRBD1 (5 bases). V was cut by 5 bases and J by 0 bases, with 11 bases left in between. The CDR3 length is 14 residues. The CDR3 is CASSTGRVSYEQYF. The CDR3 coding sequence is TGTGCCAGCAGTACTGGCAGGGTCTCCTACGAGCAGTACTTC.

The rearrangement uses TRBV29-1 and TRBJ2-7; TRBD1 matches 9 bases. Losses at the gene ends were 4 bases for V and 1 base for J; bases not matched to a gene: 2. The CDR3 runs 13 residues. The germline V gene encodes CDR1 SQVTM and CDR2 ANQGSEA. The CDR3 sequence: CSVGTGESYEQYF. The CDR3, as DNA: TGCAGCGTTGGGACAGGGGAATCCTACGAGCAGTACTTC.

This clonotype has more than one count but fewer than ten. V is TRBV5-1 and J is TRBJ1-1, with TRBD1 matching over 9 bases. This CDR3 has 16 amino acids. CDR1 SGHRS and CDR2 YFSETQ come from the germline V gene. Trimming at V came to 4 bases and at J to 7 bases, leaving 14 bases not matched to a gene. Written as DNA, the CDR3 is TGCGCCAGCAGCCCTGGGACAGGGCCCACATCTAGTGAAGCTTTCTTT. This sequence encodes CASSPGTGPTSSEAFF. Filled out from reference TRBV5-1 and TRBJ1-1, the complete variable domain reads KAGVTQTPRYLIKTRGQQVTLSCSPISGHRSVSWYQQTPGQGLQFLFEYFSETQRNKGNFPGRFSGRQFSNSRSEMNVSTLELGDSALYLCASSPGTGPTSSEAFFGQGTRLTVV.

V is TRBV5-4 and J is TRBJ2-6; unclear D gene. Per germline, CDR1 SGHNT and CDR2 YYREEE (reference sequence). There are 15 residues in the CDR3. V was cut by 2 bases and J by 1 base, with 7 bases left in between. CDR3 residues: CASSFPTSGANVLTF. CDR3 in DNA: TGTGCCAGCAGCTTTCCGACATCTGGGGCCAACGTCCTGACTTTC.

The chain carries TRBV7-3 and TRBJ1-5; TRBD1 agrees at 9 bases. CDR1 SGHTA and CDR2 FQGTGA come from the germline V gene. After removal of 5 bases from V and 4 bases from J, the junction contained 9 bases not matched to a gene. CDR3 length: 16 amino acids. In DNA, the CDR3 is TGTGCCAGCAGCCTTTCCGGGACAGGGCTGAATCAGCCCCAGCATTTT. Residues: CASSLSGTGLNQPQHF.

This chain links TRBV2 with TRBJ1-6; TRBD1 might be the D (5 bases). The V end was cut by 8 bases, the J end by 9 bases, with 11 bases between. This CDR3 comprises 12 residues. CDR1 and CDR2 from the germline V gene are SNHLY and FYNNEI. The CDR3 loop is CASAKGSSPLHF. The CDR3 bases are TGTGCCAGCGCAAAGGGGAGTTCACCCCTCCACTTT.

J is TRBJ2-7 and V is TRBV12-3 or TRBV12-4; the match to TRBD1 covers 8 bases. The J segment lost 3 bases and the V segment lost 6 bases, leaving 10 bases of the junction unmatched. The CDR3 is 15 amino acids. This CDR3 is CASSLTGDPFYEQYF. The CDR3, as DNA: TGTGCCAGCAGCCTGACAGGGGACCCTTTCTACGAGCAGTACTTC.

The chain recombines TRBV21-1 with TRBJ1-6; the D segment call TRBD1 is taken from the table without a DNA check. TRBV21-1 has pseudogene status. The CDR3 sequence is 13 residues long. The CDR3 here is CASSPQGASSLHF. CDR3 nucleotides: TGTGCCAGCAGCCCACAGGGGGCCTCTAGCCTCCACTTT.

This clonotype was seen more than once but under ten times. V is TRBV5-1 and J is TRBJ2-1, with TRBD2 identical over 11 bases. The ends lost 5 bases at V and 3 bases at J; junction bases unmatched: 4. The CDR3 sequence is 15 residues long. The germline CDR1 and CDR2 sequences are SGHRS and YFSETQ. As DNA, the CDR3 is TGCGCCAGCAGGCTGGGACTAGCGGACTACAATGAGCAGTTCTTC. This codes for CASRLGLADYNEQFF. Full variable domain (remainder filled in from reference TRBV5-1 and TRBJ2-1): KAGVTQTPRYLIKTRGQQVTLSCSPISGHRSVSWYQQTPGQGLQFLFEYFSETQRNKGNFPGRFSGRQFSNSRSEMNVSTLELGDSALYLCASRLGLADYNEQFFGPGTRLTVL.

Notes on this clonotype: One junction end disagrees with the germline gene, perhaps due to a read error. V gene TRBV29-1 combines with J gene TRBJ2-4; possibly TRBD1 for D (5 bases). CDR3 length: 11 residues. The germline gives CDR1 SQVTM, CDR2 ANQGSEA. The DNA of the CDR3 is TGCAGCGGTGAAGGGGAAAACATTCAGTACTTC. Translated, it gives CSGEGENIQYF.

The chain uses TRBV2 and TRBJ1-1, with D possibly TRBD1 on 5 matching bases. Germline CDR1 SNHLY, CDR2 FYNNEI. Trimming took off 7 bases at V and 4 bases at J, with 19 bases between the two ends. This CDR3 comprises 15 residues. CDR3 sequence reads: CASKGEGPVGTEAFF. CDR3 nucleotide sequence: TGTGCCAGCAAGGGAGAGGGGCCTGTGGGCACTGAAGCTTTCTTT.

The chain links TRBV4-1 to TRBJ2-3; D is unclear. Per germline, CDR1 MGHRA and CDR2 YSYEKL. The CDR3 runs to 15 residues. Trimming shortened V by 4 bases and J by 0 bases, and 11 bases separated the two germline ends. In DNA, the CDR3 is TGCGCCAGCAGCCGGGCCGAGTCCAGCACAGATACGCAGTATTTT. It yields the protein CASSRAESSTDTQYF.

This chain uses TRBV9 with TRBJ2-3, with 7 bases identical to TRBD2. Germline-derived CDR1 and CDR2 are SGDLS and YYNGEE. V was pared by 0 bases and J by 4 bases, with 8 bases of the junction left unmatched. CDR3 length: 16 residues. As DNA, the CDR3 is TGTGCCAGCAGCGTAGCCCGGGACTACTTTGCAGATACGCAGTATTTT. It yields the protein CASSVARDYFADTQYF.

The chain is built from TRBV10-3 and TRBJ1-5, with 10 nucleotides matching TRBD1. The junction had 4 bases not matched to a gene; V was cut back by 2 bases and J by 6 bases. CDR3 length: 15 residues. CDR1 and CDR2 from the germline V gene are ENHRY and SYGVKD. This CDR3 is CAISEGRTGGQPQHF. The CDR3 DNA reads as TGTGCCATCAGTGAGGGGAGGACAGGGGGTCAGCCCCAGCATTTT.

The V and J genes are TRBV20-1 and TRBJ1-1, with D unresolved. The CDR3 runs to 11 residues. Germline CDR1 is DFQATT and CDR2 is SNEGSKA (reference sequence). Trimming took 3 bases from V and 5 from J, leaving 7 bases between them. The CDR3 nucleotides are TGCAGTGCTAGGGGGAAAACTGAAGCTTTCTTT. It codes for CSARGKTEAFF.

In nucleotides, the CDR3 is TGTGCCATCAGTCCCGACAGGACGGCTAACTATGGCTACACCTTC. Translating gives CAISPDRTANYGYTF. The gene calls are TRBV10-3 and TRBJ1-2, with TRBD1 as a possible D gene (6 bases). V lost 5 bases, J lost 0 bases, and 13 bases lay in between. The CDR3 runs to 15 residues. Germline loops: CDR1 ENHRY, CDR2 SYGVKD.

DNA of the CDR3: TGTGCCAGCAGCTTCTCTGTAGCCGCCCTCCGAGCTCAAAATGAGCAGTTCTTC. It yields the protein CASSFSVAALRAQNEQFF. J is TRBJ2-1 and V is TRBV12-3 or TRBV12-4; D is undetermined. The CDR3 consists of 18 residues. Trimming removed 6 bases at V and 7 bases at J, with 28 bases between.